The source of this T cell receptor beta chain is a study of blood T cell repertoires in COVID-19. Looking at the study overall: Spain, Italy and the United States supplied samples that represented acute and convalescent COVID-19. PBMCs, B-cell-depleted T cells, or T cells were the source of the cDNA or gDNA that made up the material.

Original handling: The assay estimated nucleated cells by amplifying reference gene primers. Here immunoSEQ multiplex PCR was the method, and the copy in TCRdb shows in-frame clones only, minus some. That table is the source of V, J and clone size, and D and trimming were worked out from the DNA. The table lists 130,000 or so clones, 60% to 85% of them singletons. The receptor comes from a man older than 75 with acute or convalescent COVID-19. Material for sequencing was peripheral blood.

In DNA, the CDR3 is TGTGCCAGCAGTCGCCGGGCAGGGGGCGTTGAAAAACTGTTTTTT. Its protein product is CASSRRAGGVEKLFF. The chain employs TRBV2 and TRBJ1-4; 8 bases are a match to TRBD1. After removal of 5 bases from V and 7 bases from J, the junction contained 9 bases not matched to a gene. The CDR3 is made up of 15 amino acids. CDR1 SNHLY and CDR2 FYNNEI come from the germline V gene.